The clone carrying this TCR beta chain has ten or more counts. Its antigen is not known. These data come from a study of T-cell memory formation after mild COVID-19. The overall study: TCR clusters were mostly confined to one donor each. Study-wide results and limits: A subset of responding clones appeared in pre-infection memory, suggesting cross-reactive memory joined.

The germline gives CDR1 SEHNR, CDR2 FQNEAQ (reference sequence). Trimming shortened V by 7 bases and J by 8 bases, and 17 bases separated the two germline ends. This CDR3 is 13 amino acids long. One entry per CDR3 protein results from TCRdb running MiXCR on the 5' RACE reads. Of 470,000 or so distinct CDR3 sequences in the sample, 18% are singletons; the top ten hold 12%. The chain joins TRBV7-9 to TRBJ1-2; a weak D match, TRBD1 (5 bases). The source material was PBMCs or a T cell subset sorted from them (not recorded which). The clonotype originates from an adult woman who had mild COVID-19 (a few samples of this study predate the infection). Cell type and time point are not known. CDR3 sequence (DNA): TGTGCCAGCACCTTCTCTCAGGGTCAAGGCTACACCTTC. It specifies CASTFSQGQGYTF.